Shown below are 11 T cell receptor beta chains from a single sample sequenced in a study of blood T cell repertoires in COVID-19. Sequenced by immunoSEQ multiplex PCR; TCRdb stores in-frame clones only, minus some. This sample has about 140,000 clones; roughly 86% occur once, and the top ten carry 0.9% to 0.95%. Material: peripheral blood. The receptors come from a woman between 50 and 59 years old with acute or convalescent COVID-19.

In its sample, this clone was seen once. The rearrangement uses TRBV7-9 and TRBJ2-7; 10 bases map to TRBD1. CDR3 length equals 15 residues. After removal of 5 bases from V and 5 bases from J, the junction contained 9 bases not matched to a gene. Germline V gene data show CDR1 as SEHNR and CDR2 as FQNEAQ (reference sequence). CDR3 bases: TGTGCCAGCAGCCGCCGTGACAGGGGGCTGGACGAGCAGTACTTC. As protein: CASSRRDRGLDEQYF.

The gene calls are TRBV3-1 (or the pseudogene TRBV3-2) and TRBJ2-5, with TRBD2 identical over 7 bases. Trimming at V came to 0 bases and at J to 4 bases, leaving 8 bases not matched to a gene. In germline, CDR1 is LGHDT, CDR2 YNNKEL (reference sequence). The CDR3 sequence is 16 residues long. The CDR3: CASSQDWGGTVETQYF. The DNA of the CDR3 is TGTGCCAGCAGCCAAGATTGGGGGGGAACCGTAGAGACCCAGTACTTC.

The V call is TRBV7-3, the J call TRBJ2-3, with 7 nucleotides matching TRBD2. Germline lookup yields CDR1 SGHTA and CDR2 FQGTGA. The CDR3 is 14 amino acids. Unmatched junction bases numbered 2, after V lost 2 bases and J lost 3 bases. CDR3 DNA sequence: TGTGCCAGCAGCTTAGGGACTATGACAGATACGCAGTATTTT. It translates to CASSLGTMTDTQYF.

The chain uses TRBV7-9 and TRBJ2-7; TRBD1 agrees at 9 bases. V lost 6 bases to trimming and J lost 5 bases; unmatched junction nucleotides: 8. The V gene's germline CDR1 is SEHNR and CDR2 FQNEAQ (reference sequence). This CDR3 is 14 amino acids long. In DNA form, the CDR3 reads TGTGCCAGCAGTTCTAGACAGGGGGTCAACGAGCAGTACTTC. This encodes CASSSRQGVNEQYF.

This clone has more than one count but fewer than ten. This rearrangement joins TRBV7-9 to TRBJ1-1; D is unclear. Germline loops: CDR1 SEHNR, CDR2 FQNEAQ (reference sequence). The CDR3 is 13 residues long. Trimming removed 3 bases at V and 7 bases at J, with 12 bases between. CDR3 in amino acids: CASSLAGDHEAFF. CDR3 nucleotide sequence: TGTGCCAGCAGCTTGGCAGGCGACCATGAAGCTTTCTTT.

The V call is TRBV5-1, the J call TRBJ1-2; D is uncertain. The CDR3 length is 13 residues. V lost 5 bases and J lost 0, with 8 bases in between. Germline values: CDR1 SGHRS, CDR2 YFSETQ. The CDR3 DNA reads TGCGCCAGCAGACAGACGACTAACTATGGCTACACCTTC. Protein product: CASRQTTNYGYTF.

V usage is TRBV3-1 (or the pseudogene TRBV3-2) and J usage is TRBJ2-1; maybe TRBD2 (6 bases). Germline V CDR1 and CDR2: LGHDT, YNNKEL (reference sequence). This CDR3 is 14 amino acids long. Trimming pared 2 bases from V and 5 bases from J, leaving 10 bases between. The CDR3 spells CASSQPGVNNEQFF. The CDR3 region has the DNA TGTGCCAGCAGCCAACCGGGGGTGAACAATGAGCAGTTCTTC.

V usage is TRBV6-5 and J usage is TRBJ1-1, with TRBD1 identical over 7 bases. This CDR3 has 15 amino acids. V lost 6 bases, J lost 4 bases, and 11 bases stayed unmatched. From germline, CDR1 is MNHEY and CDR2 SVGAGI. The CDR3 region has the DNA TGTGCCAGCAGGCCCCTCGACAGGGATGGCACTGAAGCTTTCTTT. It encodes CASRPLDRDGTEAFF.

This chain links TRBV28 with TRBJ1-3; perhaps TRBD1 as D (6 bases). The CDR3 is made up of 14 amino acids. The ends were cut back, 6 bases at V and 2 bases at J, with 11 bases in the middle. Germline lookup yields CDR1 MDHEN and CDR2 SYDVKM. For the CDR3, the DNA is TGTGCCAGCAGGACAGGTTCTGCTGGAAACACCATATATTTT. Translating gives CASRTGSAGNTIYF.

The V call is TRBV5-1, the J call TRBJ2-3; tentatively, D is TRBD2 (6 bases). Germline loops: CDR1 SGHRS, CDR2 YFSETQ. V dropped 1 base and J dropped 5 bases, with 14 bases sitting between them. This CDR3 is 15 amino acids long. The CDR3 spells CASSLNGGILDTQYF. The CDR3 DNA is TGCGCCAGCAGCTTGAACGGGGGTATTTTAGATACGCAGTATTTT.

Here the CDR3 DNA reads TGTGCCAGCAGACAGGGGCTCTCCCTAAAACTGTTTTTT. It specifies CASRQGLSLKLFF. This rearrangement joins TRBV6-5 to TRBJ1-4, with 7 bases that match TRBD1. V gave up 6 bases and J gave up 10 bases; unmatched junction bases: 8. There are 13 residues in the CDR3. In germline, CDR1 is MNHEY, CDR2 SVGAGI.